The 7 T cell receptor beta chains below were found in one sample sequenced in a study of blood T cells in healthy people across ages. The authors ran a second PCR of about 6 to 11 cycles using a sample-barcoded 5' primer and a J-beta primer mix. TCRdb itself ran the 5' RACE reads through MiXCR, one entry per CDR3 protein. The table has 1.5 million to 2 million distinct CDR3 sequences, roughly 52% seen once. The specimen was blood. The receptors derive from a woman aged 40 to 55 in good health.

The chain links TRBV6-2 or TRBV6-3 to TRBJ2-1; D is ambiguous. Trimming shortened V by 2 bases and J by 8 bases, and 16 bases separated the two germline ends. CDR3 size: 15 residues. The germline gives CDR1 MNHEY, CDR2 SVGEGT. In nucleotides, the CDR3 is TGTGCCAGCAGTTACATCGGGCAGTCAAGGGATGAGCAGTTCTTC. Its protein is CASSYIGQSRDEQFF.

The rearrangement joins TRBV28 to TRBJ1-5; D is uncertain. The germline V and J ends were trimmed by 6 bases and 7 bases, with 13 bases remaining between them. Per germline, CDR1 MDHEN and CDR2 SYDVKM. The length of the CDR3 is 13 residues. CDR3 residues: CASSRSGGQPQHF. The CDR3 nucleotides are TGTGCCAGCAGCCGTTCCGGTGGCCAGCCCCAGCATTTT.

The chain couples TRBV7-7 to TRBJ2-3; no clear D. The CDR3 has 17 amino acids. CDR1 is SSHAT, CDR2 FNYEAQ, per germline (reference sequence). V was trimmed by 11 bases and J by 0 bases, leaving 24 bases between them. The DNA of the CDR3 is TGTGCCGTTGGTTCTTCCCGCACGGCCTCTAGCACAGATACGCAGTATTTT. Translated: CAVGSSRTASSTDTQYF.

The V gene is TRBV6-2 or TRBV6-3, the J gene TRBJ2-3; 12 bases agree with TRBD2. Trimming removed 0 bases from V and 4 bases from J; junction bases left unmatched: 5. The germline CDR1 and CDR2 sequences are MNHEY and SVGEGT. The CDR3 sequence is 17 residues long. CDR3 sequence: CASSYSRTSGVADTQYF. For the CDR3, the DNA is TGTGCCAGCAGTTACTCTCGGACTAGCGGGGTAGCAGATACGCAGTATTTT.

The chain links TRBV4-3 to TRBJ2-1, with TRBD2 matching over 9 bases. This CDR3 region has 19 residues. Germline V CDR1 and CDR2: LGHNA, YSLEER. With 2 bases clipped from V and 5 bases from J, the junction kept 16 bases outside the gene matches. This CDR3 reads CASSQTYAGGLIRHNEQFF. CDR3 nucleotide sequence: TGCGCCAGCAGCCAAACCTACGCGGGGGGGCTAATTAGGCACAATGAGCAGTTCTTC.

This clonotype was seen at least ten times. The gene calls are TRBV11-2 and TRBJ2-1, with 8 nucleotides matching TRBD2. The germline CDR1 and CDR2 sequences are SGHAT and FQNNGV. This CDR3 is built from 15 residues. V lost 3 bases, J lost 3 bases, and 4 bases stayed unmatched. CDR3 amino acids: CASSFSGGLYNEQFF. In nucleotides, the CDR3 is TGTGCCAGCAGCTTTTCGGGGGGGCTCTACAATGAGCAGTTCTTC.

This clonotype was counted a few times. In DNA, the CDR3 is TGTGCCAGCAGACCGCTCGTGGCAGGGGAGCCCACAGATACGCAGTATTTT. Its protein product is CASRPLVAGEPTDTQYF. This chain links TRBV11-2 with TRBJ2-3; TRBD1 is a possible D gene (6 bases). V was cut by 6 bases and J by 2 bases, with 21 bases left in between. This CDR3 has 17 amino acids. Germline assignment: CDR1 SGHAT and CDR2 FQNNGV. The variable domain in full, completed from reference TRBV11-2 and TRBJ2-3, reads EAGVAQSPRYKIIEKRQSVAFWCNPISGHATLYWYQQILGQGPKLLIQFQNNGVVDDSQLPKDRFSAERLKGVDSTLKIQPAKLEDSAVYLCASRPLVAGEPTDTQYFGPGTRLTVL.